This T cell receptor (beta chain) came from a study of T cell repertoires in cytomegalovirus infection. About the study: Indicated by public TCR beta signatures were CMV infection and matching HLA type.

General study points: The study found HLA-C-restricted CMV-specific TCR beta clonotypes dominating the ex vivo response.

This clonotype has a handful of counts. Its antigen is not identified. A junction boundary mismatches the germline segment, possibly from a read error. CDR3 size: 11 residues. Germline V gene sequence: CDR1 SGHAT, CDR2 FQNNGV. TCRdb itself ran the reads through MiXCR, one entry per CDR3 protein. This sample carries 200,000 to 300,000 distinct CDR3 sequences, approximately 9.2% of them seen once, and the ten largest clones take about 14%. The source is a human donor in good health (CMV status not recorded). Some clones in this sample may be carry-over from other donors' samples. V usage is TRBV11-2 and J usage is TRBJ2-7; D not resolved. The sample was PBMCs. The CDR3 loop is CASRLELEQYF. CDR3 sequence (DNA): TGTGCCAGCAGGTTAGAACTCGAGCAGTACTTC.